What follows are 16 T cell receptor beta chains derived from one specimen sequenced in a study of neurological immune-mediated disorders. TCRdb ran MiXCR on the 5' RACE reads and lists one entry per CDR3 protein. The table shows approximately 85,000 distinct CDR3 sequences, with over 10% occurring only once. Time point defined: longitudinal time-point 2. Sequences were obtained from PBMCs. These receptors were obtained from a female donor with HTLV-1-associated myelopathy (HAM/TSP).

A few counts support this clonotype. The CDR3 reads CASSSGQTLNTEAFF. Written as DNA, the CDR3 is TGTGCCAGCAGCAGCGGACAAACATTGAACACTGAAGCTTTCTTT. The chain has TRBV7-9 and TRBJ1-1, with D perhaps TRBD1 (5 bases). The CDR3 extends over 15 amino acids. Germline V gives CDR1 SEHNR, CDR2 FQNEAQ (reference sequence). V was cut by 5 bases and J by 0 bases, with 13 bases left in between.

This clonotype came up many times. The V gene is TRBV5-6, the J gene TRBJ2-7; 10 positions match TRBD2. The CDR3 extends over 17 amino acids. Trimming at V came to 4 bases and at J to 5 bases, leaving 15 bases not matched to a gene. Germline V gene sequence: CDR1 SGHDT, CDR2 YYEEEE. The CDR3 here is CASSHNFGTSDFNEQYF. The CDR3 DNA reads TGTGCCAGCAGCCACAACTTCGGGACTAGCGACTTCAACGAGCAGTACTTC.

In its sample, this clonotype was seen many times. The rearrangement joins TRBV5-5 to TRBJ2-1, with D possibly TRBD2 on 6 matching bases. Germline CDR1 is SGHKS and CDR2 is YYEKEE (reference sequence). This CDR3 region has 17 residues. Trimming left V 2 bases short and J 4 bases short, with 19 bases between. CDR3 nucleotide sequence: TGTGCCAGCAGCTTTTCTAGTGGAGGGGTGGCTTACAATGAGCAGTTCTTC. Amino acids: CASSFSSGGVAYNEQFF.

This clonotype was recorded at least ten times. V is TRBV14 and J is TRBJ1-2; no reliable D call. The V end was cut by 0 bases, the J end by 1 base, with 6 bases between. CDR1 is SGHDN, CDR2 FVKESK, per germline. The CDR3 is made up of 14 amino acids. CDR3 coding DNA: TGTGCCAGCAGCCAAGAAAGTGTTAACTATGGCTACACCTTC. It is translated as CASSQESVNYGYTF.

In its sample, this clonotype was seen a few times. Being one base from a much bigger clone, this may be a read error. This sequence joins TRBV20-1 and TRBJ2-3, with D maybe TRBD2 (5 bases). CDR1 DFQATT and CDR2 SNEGSKA come from the germline V gene (reference sequence). CDR3 length: 12 residues. The CDR3: CSTTASTDMQYF. In DNA form, the CDR3 reads TGCAGTACTACGGCTAGCACAGATATGCAGTATTTT.

This clonotype was observed many times. The chain joins TRBV14 to TRBJ1-4; 8 nucleotides line up with TRBD1. Trimming at V came to 0 bases and at J to 0 bases, leaving 12 bases not matched to a gene. The CDR3 is 20 amino acids. Germline CDR1 reads SGHDN; CDR2 reads FVKESK. CDR3 amino acids: CASSQERRDRNVATNEKLFF. CDR3 sequence (DNA): TGTGCCAGCAGCCAAGAGCGCAGGGACAGGAATGTTGCAACTAATGAAAAACTGTTTTTT.

The sample holds many counts of this clonotype. The rearrangement uses TRBV9 and TRBJ2-7; TRBD1 matches at 9 bases. Germline CDR1 is SGDLS and CDR2 is YYNGEE. Trimming took 3 bases from V and 6 from J; bases not matched to a gene: 7. CDR3 length: 14 amino acids. Here the CDR3 reads CASSASGTGTEQYF. The CDR3 DNA follows: TGTGCCAGCAGCGCCTCCGGGACAGGGACCGAGCAGTACTTC.

This clonotype was recorded many times. V usage is TRBV12-3 or TRBV12-4 and J usage is TRBJ2-7; D is perhaps TRBD1 (6 bases). With 2 bases removed from V and 3 bases from J, the gap between germline ends came to 14 bases. The CDR3 is 15 residues long. CDR3 protein: CASSLLDSNRYEQYF. The DNA of the CDR3 is TGTGCCAGCAGTTTATTGGACAGCAACCGCTACGAGCAGTACTTC.

Ten or more counts support this clonotype. The chain couples TRBV18 to TRBJ1-6; D ambiguous. Trimming took off 4 bases at V and 8 bases at J, with 12 bases between the two ends. CDR1 is KGHSH and CDR2 is LQKENI in the germline V gene. There are 14 residues in the CDR3. DNA for the CDR3: TGTGCCAGCTCACTATGGGAGGTCGATTCACCCCTCCACTTT. It codes for CASSLWEVDSPLHF.

As concerns this clonotype: Given a much more abundant clone one base away, this may be a read error. The chain recombines TRBV7-3 with TRBJ2-1, with 10 bases aligning to TRBD1. CDR3 length: 15 amino acids. Germline trimming cut 5 bases from V and 6 bases from J; bases unmatched to any gene: 7. CDR1 and CDR2 (germline): SGHTA, FQGTGA. The CDR3 sequence is CASSQGGQGPNEQFF. CDR3 nucleotides: TGTGCCAGCAGCCAGGGGGGACAGGGGCCCAATGAGCAGTTCTTC.

Turning to this clonotype: A read error may be the cause here, since a much bigger clone is one base away. The rearrangement uses TRBV28 and TRBJ2-1; TRBD1 aligns across 10 bases. Germline CDR1 MDHEN, CDR2 SYDVKM. This CDR3 has 16 residues. The CDR3 DNA is TGTACCAGCAGTAGCCCACGGACAGGGGGTGTAAATGAGCAGTTCTTC. Protein: CTSSSPRTGGVNEQFF.

The V and J genes are TRBV7-9 and TRBJ2-3, with D possibly TRBD1 on 5 matching bases. CDR3 length: 14 residues. The V end was cut by 3 bases, the J end by 10 bases, with 17 bases between. Germline loops: CDR1 SEHNR, CDR2 FQNEAQ (reference sequence). CDR3 region: CASSFQAGKMSQYF. CDR3 in DNA: TGTGCCAGCAGCTTTCAAGCAGGGAAGATGTCGCAGTATTTT.

This clonotype showed up many times. The rearrangement uses TRBV20-1 and TRBJ2-1; 7 nucleotides line up with TRBD2. The CDR3 contains 15 residues. J was trimmed by 0 bases and V by 3 bases; bases with no gene match: 5. Germline CDR1 DFQATT, CDR2 SNEGSKA (reference sequence). The CDR3 DNA follows: TGCAGTGCTAGCGGGGGGTCGAGCTCCTACAATGAGCAGTTCTTC. This codes for CSASGGSSSYNEQFF.

The V call is TRBV10-3, the J call TRBJ2-7; 7 bases agree with TRBD1. Germline trimming cut 5 bases from V and 2 bases from J; bases unmatched to any gene: 6. Per the germline V gene, CDR1 is ENHRY and CDR2 is SYGVKD. CDR3 length equals 14 residues. CDR3 region: CAISPGQMAYEQYF. CDR3 coding DNA: TGTGCCATCAGTCCGGGACAGATGGCCTACGAGCAGTACTTC.

This clonotype appeared many times. The rearrangement uses TRBV5-5 and TRBJ2-3; D not certain. Looked up from germline, CDR1 is SGHKS and CDR2 is YYEKEE (reference sequence). V shed 0 bases and J shed 2 bases, with 13 bases lying between them. The CDR3 is 16 residues long. CDR3 sequence reads: CASSLEASVVTDTQYF. The CDR3 DNA reads as TGTGCCAGCAGCTTGGAGGCCTCGGTGGTCACAGATACGCAGTATTTT.

Remarks on this clonotype: At one end the junction does not follow the germline gene, possibly because of a read error. This chain uses TRBV20-1 with TRBJ2-1, with 8 bases identical to TRBD2. There are 14 residues in the CDR3. The germline CDR1 and CDR2 sequences are DFQATT and SNEGSKA (reference sequence). The CDR3 DNA sequence: TGCAGTGCTAGTCCGGCGGGGGGTTACAATGTGCAGTTCTTC. It codes for CSASPAGGYNVQFF.